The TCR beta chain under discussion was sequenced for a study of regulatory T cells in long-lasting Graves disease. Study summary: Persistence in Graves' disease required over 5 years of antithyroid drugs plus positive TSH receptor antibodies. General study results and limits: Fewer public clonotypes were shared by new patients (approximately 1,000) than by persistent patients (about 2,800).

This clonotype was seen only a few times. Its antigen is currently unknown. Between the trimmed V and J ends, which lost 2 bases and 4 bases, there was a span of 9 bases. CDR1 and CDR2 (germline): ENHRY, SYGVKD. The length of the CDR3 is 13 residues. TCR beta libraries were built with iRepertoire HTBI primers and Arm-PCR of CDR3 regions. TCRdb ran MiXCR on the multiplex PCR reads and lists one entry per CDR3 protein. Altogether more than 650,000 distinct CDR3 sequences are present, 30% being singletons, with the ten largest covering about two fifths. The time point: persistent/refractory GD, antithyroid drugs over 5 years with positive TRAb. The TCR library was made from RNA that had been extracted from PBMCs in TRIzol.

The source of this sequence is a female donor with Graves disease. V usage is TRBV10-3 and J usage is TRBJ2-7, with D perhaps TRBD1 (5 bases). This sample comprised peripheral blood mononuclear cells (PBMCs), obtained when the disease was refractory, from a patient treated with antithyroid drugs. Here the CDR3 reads CAISELRGYEQYF. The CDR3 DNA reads TGTGCCATCAGTGAGCTTAGGGGTTACGAGCAGTACTTC.